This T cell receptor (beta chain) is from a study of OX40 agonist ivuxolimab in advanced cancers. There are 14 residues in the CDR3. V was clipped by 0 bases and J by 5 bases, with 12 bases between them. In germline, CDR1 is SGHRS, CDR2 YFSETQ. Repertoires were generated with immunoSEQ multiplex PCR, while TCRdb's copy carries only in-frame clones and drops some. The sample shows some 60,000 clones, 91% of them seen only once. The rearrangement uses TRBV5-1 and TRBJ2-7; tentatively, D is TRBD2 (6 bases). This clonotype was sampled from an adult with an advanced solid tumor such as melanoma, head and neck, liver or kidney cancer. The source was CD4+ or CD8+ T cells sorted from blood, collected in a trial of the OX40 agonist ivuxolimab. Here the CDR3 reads CASSLGGTLHEQYF. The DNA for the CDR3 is TGCGCCAGCAGCTTGGGGGGGACTTTGCACGAGCAGTACTTC.